These T cell receptor beta chains were read from a single sample in a study of blood T cell repertoires in COVID-19. Data came from immunoSEQ multiplex PCR; TCRdb stores just in-frame clones and leaves some out. The sample gives 25,000 to 35,000 clones, around 90% of which show up once; about 5.8% is in the top ten. Sequenced: peripheral blood. The receptors come from a man between 60 and 75 years old with active COVID-19. Both conserved end residues are part of each CDR3. The order of the fields is clone size, V gene, D gene, J gene, CDR3 DNA, CDR3 protein. The D gene is left open where the match is weak. Size is stated for part of the rows, as once, few or many counts, or as a class when the clone is expanded.

abundance: once; v_gene: TRBV4-1; d_gene: -; j_gene: TRBJ1-1; CDR3nt: TGCGCCAGCAGCCAGCCGGCCCGTGGAGTTGAAGCTTTCTTT; CDR3aa: CASSQPARGVEAFF
abundance: -; v_gene: TRBV4-2; d_gene: -; j_gene: TRBJ2-1; CDR3nt: TGTGCCAGCAGCCAAGATCTAGGGGCCTACAATGAGCAGTTCTTC; CDR3aa: CASSQDLGAYNEQFF
abundance: few; v_gene: TRBV11-3; d_gene: TRBD1; j_gene: TRBJ1-2; CDR3nt: TGTGCCAGCACCCTTAGGGGGACAGGGGGTCTCCTTGGCTACACCTTC; CDR3aa: CASTLRGTGGLLGYTF
abundance: -; v_gene: TRBV19; d_gene: TRBD1; j_gene: TRBJ1-2; CDR3nt: TGTGCCAGTAGTAACGACAGGGGGACGGCCTATGGCTACACCTTC; CDR3aa: CASSNDRGTAYGYTF
abundance: -; v_gene: TRBV19; d_gene: -; j_gene: TRBJ2-3; CDR3nt: TGTGCCAGTAGTCCTGGGACAGCGGGAGATACGCAGTATTTT; CDR3aa: CASSPGTAGDTQYF
abundance: -; v_gene: TRBV5-1; d_gene: TRBD1; j_gene: TRBJ2-1; CDR3nt: TGCGCCAGCAGCCAAATGACAGGGGGCCATGAGCAGTTCTTC; CDR3aa: CASSQMTGGHEQFF
abundance: -; v_gene: TRBV2; d_gene: TRBD1; j_gene: TRBJ2-7; CDR3nt: TGTGCCAGCAGTAGGGGACAGGATCTTCCTACCCACGAGCAGTACTTC; CDR3aa: CASSRGQDLPTHEQYF
abundance: -; v_gene: TRBV19; d_gene: -; j_gene: TRBJ1-5; CDR3nt: TGTGCCAGTAGTGCGGGACGCCGTCGAAGTTATAGCAATCAGCCCCAGCATTTT; CDR3aa: CASSAGRRRSYSNQPQHF
abundance: -; v_gene: TRBV9; d_gene: -; j_gene: TRBJ1-5; CDR3nt: TGTGCCAGGCCAGAGGTACAGGACAATCAGCCCCAGCATTTT; CDR3aa: CARPEVQDNQPQHF
abundance: -; v_gene: TRBV6-5; d_gene: -; j_gene: TRBJ1-2; CDR3nt: TGTGCCAGCAGTAGGACATTGGGGGGATATGGCTACACCTTC; CDR3aa: CASSRTLGGYGYTF
abundance: -; v_gene: TRBV5-1; d_gene: TRBD1; j_gene: TRBJ2-1; CDR3nt: TGCGCCAGCAGCAGCCGTACAGGGGATATTCTCTACAATGAGCAGTTCTTC; CDR3aa: CASSSRTGDILYNEQFF
abundance: -; v_gene: TRBV4-1; d_gene: TRBD2; j_gene: TRBJ2-7; CDR3nt: TGCGCCAGCAGCCAACAACTAGCGGAGCCCTACGAGCAGTACTTC; CDR3aa: CASSQQLAEPYEQYF
abundance: -; v_gene: TRBV5-1; d_gene: TRBD1; j_gene: TRBJ1-1; CDR3nt: TGCGCCAGCAGCTCGGGACAGGGTCGTCAAACTGAAGCTTTCTTT; CDR3aa: CASSSGQGRQTEAFF
abundance: -; v_gene: TRBV19; d_gene: TRBD2; j_gene: TRBJ2-5; CDR3nt: TGTGCCAGTAGCCCTTTCGGTAGCGGGGGACATAAAGAGACCCAGTACTTC; CDR3aa: CASSPFGSGGHKETQYF
abundance: few; v_gene: TRBV5-8; d_gene: TRBD1; j_gene: TRBJ2-7; CDR3nt: TGTGCCAGCAGCTTAAGTGGGGACAGCTCCTACGAGCAGTACTTC; CDR3aa: CASSLSGDSSYEQYF
abundance: -; v_gene: TRBV11-3; d_gene: TRBD2; j_gene: TRBJ2-4; CDR3nt: TGTGCCAGCAGCCCCGGGACTAGCCAGGCCGACATTCAGTACTTC; CDR3aa: CASSPGTSQADIQYF
abundance: medium-sized; v_gene: TRBV6-5; d_gene: TRBD1; j_gene: TRBJ1-4; CDR3nt: TGTGCCAGCAGATCTCCGGGACAGGGGTCTGAAAAACTGTTTTTT; CDR3aa: CASRSPGQGSEKLFF
abundance: -; v_gene: TRBV9; d_gene: -; j_gene: TRBJ2-1; CDR3nt: TGTGCCAGCAGCGTAGACGTTCGAGCCGAGCAGTTCTTC; CDR3aa: CASSVDVRAEQFF
abundance: -; v_gene: TRBV3-1/TRBV3-2; d_gene: TRBD2; j_gene: TRBJ2-3; CDR3nt: TGTGCCAGCAGCCAACTTACTAGCGGGGCGGGAGATACGCAGTATTTT; CDR3aa: CASSQLTSGAGDTQYF
abundance: -; v_gene: TRBV5-5; d_gene: -; j_gene: TRBJ2-7; CDR3nt: TGTGCCAGCAGCTTGTTCGACGAGCAGTACTTC; CDR3aa: CASSLFDEQYF
abundance: -; v_gene: TRBV7-9; d_gene: TRBD1; j_gene: TRBJ2-7; CDR3nt: TGTGCCAGCAGCGACAGGGCCTACGAGCAGTACTTC; CDR3aa: CASSDRAYEQYF
abundance: -; v_gene: TRBV18; d_gene: TRBD2; j_gene: TRBJ2-1; CDR3nt: TGTGCCAGCTCACCACAGCGGACTAGCGGGGGGAACAATGAGCAGTTCTTC; CDR3aa: CASSPQRTSGGNNEQFF
abundance: -; v_gene: TRBV27; d_gene: TRBD1; j_gene: TRBJ1-1; CDR3nt: TGTGCCAGCAGTATCCTATACAGGGGGCTGCACACTGAAGCTTTCTTT; CDR3aa: CASSILYRGLHTEAFF
abundance: -; v_gene: TRBV19; d_gene: -; j_gene: TRBJ1-5; CDR3nt: TGTGCCAGTAGTATCGAGGGTTATAGCAATCAGCCCCAGCATTTT; CDR3aa: CASSIEGYSNQPQHF
abundance: -; v_gene: TRBV7-3; d_gene: TRBD2; j_gene: TRBJ2-3; CDR3nt: TGTGCCAGCAGCTTGAAACTAGCGGGGGGTGGAGATACGCAGTATTTT; CDR3aa: CASSLKLAGGGDTQYF
abundance: -; v_gene: TRBV5-1; d_gene: TRBD2; j_gene: TRBJ2-3; CDR3nt: TGCGCCAGCAGCCTTGGCGGGGGAAGGGTGGATACGCAGTATTTT; CDR3aa: CASSLGGGRVDTQYF
abundance: -; v_gene: TRBV27; d_gene: TRBD1; j_gene: TRBJ2-7; CDR3nt: TGTGCCAGCAGCCTTCTATGGACAGGGACCGTATACGAGCAGTACTTC; CDR3aa: CASSLLWTGTVYEQYF
abundance: -; v_gene: TRBV5-4; d_gene: TRBD1; j_gene: TRBJ1-1; CDR3nt: TGTGCCAGCAGCTTGCCGGGACAGGGGTTCACTGAAGCTTTCTTT; CDR3aa: CASSLPGQGFTEAFF
abundance: -; v_gene: TRBV19; d_gene: TRBD1; j_gene: TRBJ1-5; CDR3nt: TGTGCCAGTAGTACCAGACAGGGTGGCAATCAGCCCCAGCATTTT; CDR3aa: CASSTRQGGNQPQHF
abundance: -; v_gene: TRBV11-2; d_gene: -; j_gene: TRBJ2-3; CDR3nt: TGTGCCAGCGGGCTAGCGCCCCGCACGCAGTATTTT; CDR3aa: CASGLAPRTQYF
abundance: -; v_gene: TRBV12-3/TRBV12-4; d_gene: -; j_gene: TRBJ1-1; CDR3nt: TGTGCCAGCAGCCCAACAGGGTATAGTGCTTTCTTT; CDR3aa: CASSPTGYSAFF
abundance: -; v_gene: TRBV5-6; d_gene: -; j_gene: TRBJ2-1; CDR3nt: TGTGCCAGCAGCTTGGTAGGGGGGGCGAAATACAATGAGCAGTTCTTC; CDR3aa: CASSLVGGAKYNEQFF
abundance: once; v_gene: TRBV6-5; d_gene: TRBD1; j_gene: TRBJ1-5; CDR3nt: TGTGCCAGCAGTAACCGACAGGGCGGTCATCAGCCCCAGCATTTT; CDR3aa: CASSNRQGGHQPQHF
abundance: -; v_gene: TRBV4-1; d_gene: -; j_gene: TRBJ2-2; CDR3nt: TGCGCCAGCAGGGAAGCTCAGGGGAACACCGGGGAGCTGTTTTTT; CDR3aa: CASREAQGNTGELFF
abundance: -; v_gene: TRBV7-9; d_gene: -; j_gene: TRBJ1-4; CDR3nt: TGTGCCAGCAGCTCAGCAGGAGCAACTAATGAAAAACTGTTTTTT; CDR3aa: CASSSAGATNEKLFF
abundance: once; v_gene: TRBV7-3; d_gene: -; j_gene: TRBJ2-2; CDR3nt: TGTGCCAGCAGCTTAGAGATCGGGGAGCTGTTTTTT; CDR3aa: CASSLEIGELFF
abundance: -; v_gene: TRBV19; d_gene: -; j_gene: TRBJ1-3; CDR3nt: TGTGCCAGTAGTTCCTTTGGAAACACCATATATTTT; CDR3aa: CASSSFGNTIYF
abundance: -; v_gene: TRBV11-2; d_gene: TRBD1; j_gene: TRBJ2-5; CDR3nt: TGTGCCAGCAGCTTCGGAGACAGGGTCCCGGAGACCCAGTACTTC; CDR3aa: CASSFGDRVPETQYF
abundance: -; v_gene: TRBV5-1; d_gene: -; j_gene: TRBJ2-7; CDR3nt: TGCGCCAGCAGCTTGGTAGGGGTCGGTCCCTACGAGCAGTACTTC; CDR3aa: CASSLVGVGPYEQYF
abundance: -; v_gene: TRBV7-2; d_gene: TRBD2; j_gene: TRBJ2-5; CDR3nt: TGTGCCAGCAGCTCACCGGGACTAGCGGGAGGAGGAGAGACCCAGTACTTC; CDR3aa: CASSSPGLAGGGETQYF
abundance: -; v_gene: TRBV3-1/TRBV3-2; d_gene: -; j_gene: TRBJ2-5; CDR3nt: TGTGCCAGCAGCCAAGGAGGAGATTTGGCCTTTAGGACCCAGTACTTC; CDR3aa: CASSQGGDLAFRTQYF
abundance: -; v_gene: TRBV7-3; d_gene: -; j_gene: TRBJ2-6; CDR3nt: TGTGCCAGCCGGTCTGGGGCCAACGTCCTGACTTTC; CDR3aa: CASRSGANVLTF
abundance: -; v_gene: TRBV10-2; d_gene: TRBD1; j_gene: TRBJ2-7; CDR3nt: TGCGCCAGCAGCGCTTGGACAGGGCAAGAAGAGCAGTACTTC; CDR3aa: CASSAWTGQEEQYF
abundance: -; v_gene: TRBV7-9; d_gene: -; j_gene: TRBJ1-4; CDR3nt: TGTGCCAGCTCTGCCAGTTACAATGAAAAACTGTTTTTT; CDR3aa: CASSASYNEKLFF
abundance: -; v_gene: TRBV2; d_gene: -; j_gene: TRBJ1-2; CDR3nt: TGTGCCAGCAGTGCCCTTGTGTCGGCGGCCGCTTATGGCTACACCTTC; CDR3aa: CASSALVSAAAYGYTF
abundance: -; v_gene: TRBV4-1; d_gene: TRBD1; j_gene: TRBJ2-1; CDR3nt: TGCGCCGCCGTAGGGGGACAGGCCTACAATGAGCAGTTCTTC; CDR3aa: CAAVGGQAYNEQFF
abundance: -; v_gene: TRBV11-2; d_gene: TRBD1; j_gene: TRBJ1-1; CDR3nt: TGTGCCAGCAGTTTGGGACAGGGAACTGAAGCTTTCTTT; CDR3aa: CASSLGQGTEAFF
abundance: -; v_gene: TRBV5-5; d_gene: TRBD1; j_gene: TRBJ1-2; CDR3nt: TGTGCCAGCAGCTCACTGGACAGGGAGAGTAGTGGCTACACCTTC; CDR3aa: CASSSLDRESSGYTF
abundance: -; v_gene: TRBV6-5; d_gene: TRBD1; j_gene: TRBJ1-5; CDR3nt: TGTGCCAGCAGTCGGGACAGGGGGCTGATTCAGCCCCAGCATTTT; CDR3aa: CASSRDRGLIQPQHF
abundance: -; v_gene: TRBV28; d_gene: -; j_gene: TRBJ1-1; CDR3nt: TGTGCCAGCGTAACCCAGGGCGGGAACACTGAAGCTTTCTTT; CDR3aa: CASVTQGGNTEAFF
abundance: few; v_gene: TRBV11-2; d_gene: -; j_gene: TRBJ1-1; CDR3nt: TGTGCCAGCAGCACCAGGGATGCAAACACTGAAGCTTTCTTT; CDR3aa: CASSTRDANTEAFF
abundance: -; v_gene: TRBV2; d_gene: -; j_gene: TRBJ1-1; CDR3nt: TGTGCCAGCAGTGAACATTTAGGGGTATCCGAAGCTTTCTTT; CDR3aa: CASSEHLGVSEAFF